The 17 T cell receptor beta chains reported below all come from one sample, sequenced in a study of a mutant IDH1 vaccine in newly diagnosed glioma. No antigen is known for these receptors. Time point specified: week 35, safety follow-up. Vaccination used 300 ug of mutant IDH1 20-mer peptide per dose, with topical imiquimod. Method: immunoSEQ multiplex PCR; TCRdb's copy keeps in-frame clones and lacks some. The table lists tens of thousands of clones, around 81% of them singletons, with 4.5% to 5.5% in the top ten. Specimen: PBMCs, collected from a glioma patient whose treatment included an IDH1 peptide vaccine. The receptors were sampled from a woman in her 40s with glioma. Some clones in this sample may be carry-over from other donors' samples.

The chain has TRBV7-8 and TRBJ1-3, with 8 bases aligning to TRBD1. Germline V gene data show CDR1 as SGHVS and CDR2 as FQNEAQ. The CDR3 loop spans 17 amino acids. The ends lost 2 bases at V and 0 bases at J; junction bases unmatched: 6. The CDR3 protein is CASSLLQGGISGNTIYF. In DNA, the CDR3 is TGTGCCAGCAGCTTACTACAGGGGGGAATCTCTGGAAACACCATATATTTT.

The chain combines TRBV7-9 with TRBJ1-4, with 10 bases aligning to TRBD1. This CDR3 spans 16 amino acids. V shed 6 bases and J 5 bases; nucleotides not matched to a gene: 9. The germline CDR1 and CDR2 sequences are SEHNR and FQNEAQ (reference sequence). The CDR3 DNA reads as TGTGCCAGCAGGACCGGGACAGGGGTCTTAAATGAAAAACTGTTTTTT. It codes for CASRTGTGVLNEKLFF.

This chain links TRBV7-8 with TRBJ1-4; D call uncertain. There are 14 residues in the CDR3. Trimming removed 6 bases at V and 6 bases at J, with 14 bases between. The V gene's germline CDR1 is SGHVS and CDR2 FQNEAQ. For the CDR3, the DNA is TGTGCCAGCAGTCCCCGGGAGGGTTATGAAAAACTGTTTTTT. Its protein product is CASSPREGYEKLFF.

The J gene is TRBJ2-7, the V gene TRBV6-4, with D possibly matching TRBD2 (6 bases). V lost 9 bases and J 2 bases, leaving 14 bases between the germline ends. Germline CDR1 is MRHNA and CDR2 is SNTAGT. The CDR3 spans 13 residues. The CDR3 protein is CARPGLTTYEQYF. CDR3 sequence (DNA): TGTGCCAGACCGGGACTGACAACCTACGAGCAGTACTTC.

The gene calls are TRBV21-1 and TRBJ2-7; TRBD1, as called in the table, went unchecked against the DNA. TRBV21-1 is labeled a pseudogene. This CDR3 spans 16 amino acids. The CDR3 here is CASTPIRTGGTCEQYF. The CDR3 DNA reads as TGTGCCAGCACCCCCATCCGGACAGGGGGCACCTGCGAGCAGTACTTC.

The CDR3 loop reads CASSFMGVNQPQHF. The CDR3 DNA sequence: TGTGCCAGCAGCTTTATGGGCGTCAATCAGCCCCAGCATTTT. This sequence joins TRBV5-4 and TRBJ1-5; D gene ambiguous. The CDR3 runs 14 residues. V lost 2 bases, J lost 3 bases, and 9 bases lay in between. CDR1 and CDR2 (germline): SGHNT, YYREEE (reference sequence).

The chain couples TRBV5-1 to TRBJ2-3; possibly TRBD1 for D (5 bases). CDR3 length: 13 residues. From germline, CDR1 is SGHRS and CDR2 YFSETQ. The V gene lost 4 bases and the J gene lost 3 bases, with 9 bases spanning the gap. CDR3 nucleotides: TGCGCCAGCAGCACCCCAGGGACAGATACGCAGTATTTT. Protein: CASSTPGTDTQYF.

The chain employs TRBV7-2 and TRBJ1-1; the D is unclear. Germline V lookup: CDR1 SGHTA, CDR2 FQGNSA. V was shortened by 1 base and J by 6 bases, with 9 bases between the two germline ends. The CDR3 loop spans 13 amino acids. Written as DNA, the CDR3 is TGTGCCAGCAGCTTAGGGATTATAGCTGAAGCTTTCTTT. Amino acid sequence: CASSLGIIAEAFF. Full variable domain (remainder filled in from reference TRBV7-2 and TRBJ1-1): GAGVSQSPSNKVTEKGKDVELRCDPISGHTALYWYRQSLGQGLEFLIYFQGNSAPDKSGLPSDRFSAERTGGSVSTLTIQRTQQEDSAVYLCASSLGIIAEAFFGQGTRLTVV.

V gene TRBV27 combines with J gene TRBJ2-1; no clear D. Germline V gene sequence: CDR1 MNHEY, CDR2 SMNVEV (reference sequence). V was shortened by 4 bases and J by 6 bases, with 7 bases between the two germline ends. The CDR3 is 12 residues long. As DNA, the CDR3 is TGTGCCAGCAGTTCCGGTTTCAATGAGCAGTTCTTC. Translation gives CASSSGFNEQFF.

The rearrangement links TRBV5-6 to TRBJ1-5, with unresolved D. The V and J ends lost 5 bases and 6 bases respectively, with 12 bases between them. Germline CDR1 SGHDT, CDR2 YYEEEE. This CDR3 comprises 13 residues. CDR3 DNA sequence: TGTGCCAGCAGTTGGGTCGTTTGTCAGCCCCAGCATTTT. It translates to CASSWVVCQPQHF.

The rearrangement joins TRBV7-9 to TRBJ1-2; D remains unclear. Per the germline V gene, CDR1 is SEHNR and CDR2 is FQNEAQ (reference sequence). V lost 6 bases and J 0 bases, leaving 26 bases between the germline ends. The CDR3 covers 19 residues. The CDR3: CASRALTLITALTNYGYTF. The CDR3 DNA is TGTGCCAGCAGGGCCCTTACTCTGATCACAGCGCTCACTAACTATGGCTACACCTTC. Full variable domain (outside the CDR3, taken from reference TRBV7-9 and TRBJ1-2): DTGVSQNPRHKITKRGQNVTFRCDPISEHNRLYWYRQTLGQGPEFLTYFQNEAQLEKSRLLSDRFSAERPKGSFSTLEIQRTEQGDSAMYLCASRALTLITALTNYGYTFGSGTRLTVV.

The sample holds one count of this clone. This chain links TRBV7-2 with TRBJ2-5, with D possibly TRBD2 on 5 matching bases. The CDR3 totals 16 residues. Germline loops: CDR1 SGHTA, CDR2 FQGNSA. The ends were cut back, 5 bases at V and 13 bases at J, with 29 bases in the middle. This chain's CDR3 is CASSPGSRWERHLMYF. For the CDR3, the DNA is TGTGCCAGCAGCCCAGGAAGTCGGTGGGAGCGGCATTTGATGTACTTC.

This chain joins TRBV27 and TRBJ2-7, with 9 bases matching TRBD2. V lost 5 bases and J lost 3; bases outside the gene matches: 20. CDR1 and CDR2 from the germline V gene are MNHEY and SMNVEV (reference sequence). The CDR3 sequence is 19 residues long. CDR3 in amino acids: CASSMGGAGGPIGVYEQYF. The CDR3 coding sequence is TGTGCCAGCAGTATGGGAGGGGCGGGGGGGCCGATCGGGGTCTACGAGCAGTACTTC.

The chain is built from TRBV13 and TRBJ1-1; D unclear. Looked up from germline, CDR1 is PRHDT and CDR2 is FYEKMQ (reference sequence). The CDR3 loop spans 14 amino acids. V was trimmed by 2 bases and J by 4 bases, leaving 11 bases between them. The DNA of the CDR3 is TGTGCCAGCAGCTTAAGGACGGATTTCACTGAAGCTTTCTTT. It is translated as CASSLRTDFTEAFF.

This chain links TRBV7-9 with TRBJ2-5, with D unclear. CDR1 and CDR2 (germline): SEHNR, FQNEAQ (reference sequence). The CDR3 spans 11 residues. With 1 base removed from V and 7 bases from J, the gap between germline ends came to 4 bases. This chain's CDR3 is CASSLGGTQYF. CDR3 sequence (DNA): TGTGCCAGCAGCTTAGGTGGGACCCAGTACTTC.

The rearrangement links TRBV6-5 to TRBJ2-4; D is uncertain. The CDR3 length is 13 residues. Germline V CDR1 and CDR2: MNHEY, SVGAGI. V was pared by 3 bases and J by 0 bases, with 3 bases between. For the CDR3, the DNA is TGTGCCAGCAGTTATTCAGCCAAAAACATTCAGTACTTC. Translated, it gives CASSYSAKNIQYF.

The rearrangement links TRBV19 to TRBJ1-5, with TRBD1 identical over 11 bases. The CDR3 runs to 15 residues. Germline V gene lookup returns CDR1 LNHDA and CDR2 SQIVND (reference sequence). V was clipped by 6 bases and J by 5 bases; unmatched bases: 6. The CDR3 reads CASRVDRGLHQPQHF. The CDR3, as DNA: TGTGCCAGTAGAGTGGACAGGGGGCTCCATCAGCCCCAGCATTTT.